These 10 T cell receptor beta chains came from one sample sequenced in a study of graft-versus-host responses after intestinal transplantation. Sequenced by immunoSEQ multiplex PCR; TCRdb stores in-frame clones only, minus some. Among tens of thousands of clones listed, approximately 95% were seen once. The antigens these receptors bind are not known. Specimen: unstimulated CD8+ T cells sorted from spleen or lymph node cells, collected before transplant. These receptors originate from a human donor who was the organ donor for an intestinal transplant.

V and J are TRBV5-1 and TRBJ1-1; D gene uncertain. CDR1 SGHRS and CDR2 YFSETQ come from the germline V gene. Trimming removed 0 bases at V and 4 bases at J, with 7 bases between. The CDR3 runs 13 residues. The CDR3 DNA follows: TGCGCCAGCAGCTTGGAGGCGTCCACTGAAGCTTTCTTT. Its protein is CASSLEASTEAFF.

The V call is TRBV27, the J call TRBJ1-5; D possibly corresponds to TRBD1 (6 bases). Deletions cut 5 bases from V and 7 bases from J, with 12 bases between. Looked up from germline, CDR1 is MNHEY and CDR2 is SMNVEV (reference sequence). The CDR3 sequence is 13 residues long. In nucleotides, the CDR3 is TGTGCCAGCAGTACAGGGACGCGACAGCCCCAGCATTTT. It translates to CASSTGTRQPQHF.

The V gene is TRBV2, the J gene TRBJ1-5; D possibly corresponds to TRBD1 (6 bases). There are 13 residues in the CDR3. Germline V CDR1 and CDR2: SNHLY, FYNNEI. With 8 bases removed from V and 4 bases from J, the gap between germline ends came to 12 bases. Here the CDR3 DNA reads TGTGCCAGCTGCCCCGGGACAAATCAGCCCCAGCATTTT. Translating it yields CASCPGTNQPQHF.

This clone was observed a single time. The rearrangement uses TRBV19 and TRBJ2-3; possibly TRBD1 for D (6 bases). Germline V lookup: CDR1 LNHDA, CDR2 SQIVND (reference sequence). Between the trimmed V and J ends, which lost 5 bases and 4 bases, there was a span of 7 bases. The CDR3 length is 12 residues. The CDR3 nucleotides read TGTGCCAGTAGTGAGGGGGCAGATACGCAGTATTTT. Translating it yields CASSEGADTQYF.

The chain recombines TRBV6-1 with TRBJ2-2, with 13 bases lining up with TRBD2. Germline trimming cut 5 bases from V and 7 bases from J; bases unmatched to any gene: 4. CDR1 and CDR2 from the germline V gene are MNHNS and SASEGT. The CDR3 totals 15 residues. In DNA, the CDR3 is TGTGCCAGCAGTCGACTAGCGGGGGGCAACGGGGAGCTGTTTTTT. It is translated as CASSRLAGGNGELFF.

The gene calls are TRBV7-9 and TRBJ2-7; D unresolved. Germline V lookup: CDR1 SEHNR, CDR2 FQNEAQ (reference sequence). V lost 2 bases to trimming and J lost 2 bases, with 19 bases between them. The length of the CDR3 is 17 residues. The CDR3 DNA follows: TGTGCCAGCAGCTTAAGTGTGATGGAATCCAGCCCCTACGAGCAGTACTTC. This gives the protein CASSLSVMESSPYEQYF. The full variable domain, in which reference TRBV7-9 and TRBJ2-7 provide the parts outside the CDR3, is DTGVSQNPRHKITKRGQNVTFRCDPISEHNRLYWYRQTLGQGPEFLTYFQNEAQLEKSRLLSDRFSAERPKGSFSTLEIQRTEQGDSAMYLCASSLSVMESSPYEQYFGPGTRLTVT.

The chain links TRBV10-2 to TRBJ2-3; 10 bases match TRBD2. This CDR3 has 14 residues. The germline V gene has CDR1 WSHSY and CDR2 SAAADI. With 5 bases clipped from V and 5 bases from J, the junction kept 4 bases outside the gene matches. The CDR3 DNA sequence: TGCGCCAGCAGTTTAGCGGGGGGCCGAGATACGCAGTATTTT. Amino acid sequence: CASSLAGGRDTQYF.

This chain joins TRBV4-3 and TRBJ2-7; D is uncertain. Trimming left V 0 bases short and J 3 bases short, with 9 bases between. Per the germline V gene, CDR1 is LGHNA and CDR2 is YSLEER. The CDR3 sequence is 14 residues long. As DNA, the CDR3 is TGCGCCAGCAGCCAAGATGACCTGAGCTACGAGCAGTACTTC. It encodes CASSQDDLSYEQYF.

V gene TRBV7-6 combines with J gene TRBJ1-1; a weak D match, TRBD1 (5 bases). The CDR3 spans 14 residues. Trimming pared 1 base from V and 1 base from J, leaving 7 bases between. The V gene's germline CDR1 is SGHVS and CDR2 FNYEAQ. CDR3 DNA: TGTGCCAGCAGCTTAGGCGGGACGAACACTGAAGCTTTCTTT. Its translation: CASSLGGTNTEAFF.

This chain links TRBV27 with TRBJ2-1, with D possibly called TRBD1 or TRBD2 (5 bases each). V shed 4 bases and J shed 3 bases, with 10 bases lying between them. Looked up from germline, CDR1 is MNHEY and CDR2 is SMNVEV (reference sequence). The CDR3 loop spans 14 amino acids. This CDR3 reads CASSSGTDYNEQFF. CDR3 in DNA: TGTGCCAGCAGTTCCGGGACCGACTACAATGAGCAGTTCTTC.